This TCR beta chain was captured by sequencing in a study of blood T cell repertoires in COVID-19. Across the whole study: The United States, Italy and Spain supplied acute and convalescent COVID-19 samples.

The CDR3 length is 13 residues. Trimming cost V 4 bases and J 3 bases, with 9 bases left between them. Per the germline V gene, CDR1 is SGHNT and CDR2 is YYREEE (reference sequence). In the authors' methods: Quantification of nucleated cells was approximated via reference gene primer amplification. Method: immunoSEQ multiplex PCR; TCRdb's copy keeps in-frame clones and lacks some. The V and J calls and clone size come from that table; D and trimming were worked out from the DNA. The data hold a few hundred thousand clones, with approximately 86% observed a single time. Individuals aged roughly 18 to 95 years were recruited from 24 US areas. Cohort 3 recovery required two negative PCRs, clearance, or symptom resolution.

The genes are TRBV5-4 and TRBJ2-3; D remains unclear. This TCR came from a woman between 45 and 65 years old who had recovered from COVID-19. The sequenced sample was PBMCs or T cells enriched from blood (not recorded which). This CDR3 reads CASSPTPTDTQYF. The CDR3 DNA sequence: TGTGCCAGCAGCCCTACCCCTACAGATACGCAGTATTTT.